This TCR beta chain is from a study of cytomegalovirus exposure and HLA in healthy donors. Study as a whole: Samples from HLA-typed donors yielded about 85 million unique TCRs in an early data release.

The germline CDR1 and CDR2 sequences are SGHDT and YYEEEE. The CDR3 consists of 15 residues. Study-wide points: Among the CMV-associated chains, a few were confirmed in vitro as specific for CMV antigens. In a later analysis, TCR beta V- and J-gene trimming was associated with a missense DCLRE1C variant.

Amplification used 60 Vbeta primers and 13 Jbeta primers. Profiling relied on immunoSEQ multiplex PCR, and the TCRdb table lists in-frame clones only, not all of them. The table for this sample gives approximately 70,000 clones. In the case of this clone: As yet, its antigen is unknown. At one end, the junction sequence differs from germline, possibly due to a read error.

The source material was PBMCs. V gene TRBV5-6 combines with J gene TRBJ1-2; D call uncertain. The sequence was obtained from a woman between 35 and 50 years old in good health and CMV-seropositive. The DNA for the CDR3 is TGTGCCAGCAGCTTGGTTATAGAACCTAATTATGGCTACACCTTC. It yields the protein CASSLVIEPNYGYTF.